This TCR beta chain was identified during a study of T cell responses to AZD1222 COVID-19 vaccine. Repertoires were generated with immunoSEQ multiplex PCR, while TCRdb's copy carries only in-frame clones and drops some. This table has over 120,000 clones, roughly 93% appearing once. General study points: Spike-specific TCR breadth and depth grew following two AZD1222 doses. Among vaccine-associated CD4 TCRs, coverage spanned spike, with dominance at 160-218 and 743-854. Recipients of AZD1222 seropositive at baseline numbered only 5 to 7. Females made up more of the donors, who were largely white British, and clonal diversity may have come out too low.

As to this clone: Its antigen remains unidentified.

The receptor comes from an adult who had recovered from COVID-19. The specimen comprised peripheral blood, sampled after recovery from COVID-19.

The chain's CDR3 is CASSAWDSSYEQYF. In DNA form, the CDR3 reads TGTGCCAGCAGCGCCTGGGACAGCTCCTACGAGCAGTACTTC. The V gene is TRBV9, the J gene TRBJ2-7; 7 nucleotides align to TRBD1. The CDR3 consists of 14 residues. Per germline, CDR1 SGDLS and CDR2 YYNGEE. Trimming cost V 3 bases and J 0 bases; bases outside gene matches: 3.